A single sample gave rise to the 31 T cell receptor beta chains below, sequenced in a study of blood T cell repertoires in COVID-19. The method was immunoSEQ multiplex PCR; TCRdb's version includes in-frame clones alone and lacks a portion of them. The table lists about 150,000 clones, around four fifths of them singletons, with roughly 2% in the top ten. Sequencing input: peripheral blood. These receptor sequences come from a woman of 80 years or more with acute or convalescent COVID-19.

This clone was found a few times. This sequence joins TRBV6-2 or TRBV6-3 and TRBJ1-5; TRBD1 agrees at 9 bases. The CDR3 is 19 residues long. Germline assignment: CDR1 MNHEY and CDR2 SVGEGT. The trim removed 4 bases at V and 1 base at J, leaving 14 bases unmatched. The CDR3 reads CASSSGTGTALSSNQPQHF. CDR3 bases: TGTGCCAGCAGTTCCGGGACAGGGACGGCCCTATCGAGCAATCAGCCCCAGCATTTT.

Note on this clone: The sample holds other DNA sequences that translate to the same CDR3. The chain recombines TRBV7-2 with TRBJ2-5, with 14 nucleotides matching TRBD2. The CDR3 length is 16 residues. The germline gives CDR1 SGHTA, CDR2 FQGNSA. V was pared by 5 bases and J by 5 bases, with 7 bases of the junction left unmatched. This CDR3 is CASSGRLAGGRETQYF. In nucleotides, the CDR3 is TGTGCCAGCAGCGGAAGACTAGCGGGAGGGCGGGAGACCCAGTACTTC.

The CDR3, as DNA: TGTGCCAGCAGTTCTAGGACAGGGCTGTTTGGCTACACCTTC. As protein: CASSSRTGLFGYTF. The V gene is TRBV28, the J gene TRBJ1-2; 8 bases are a match to TRBD1. J gave up 7 bases and V 4 bases, and 8 bases lay outside the gene matches. The CDR3 consists of 14 residues. Germline assignment: CDR1 MDHEN and CDR2 SYDVKM.

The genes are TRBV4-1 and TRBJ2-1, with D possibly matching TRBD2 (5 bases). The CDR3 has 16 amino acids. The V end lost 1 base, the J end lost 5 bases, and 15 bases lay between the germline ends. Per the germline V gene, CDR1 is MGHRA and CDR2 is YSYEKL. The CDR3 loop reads CASSQAVAGVDNEQFF. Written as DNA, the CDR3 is TGCGCCAGCAGCCAAGCCGTGGCGGGTGTCGACAATGAGCAGTTCTTC.

In DNA, the CDR3 is TGTGCCTGGAGTGGAGCACTAAGCAATCAGCCCCAGCATTTT. Translating gives CAWSGALSNQPQHF. The chain links TRBV30 to TRBJ1-5; D remains unclear. CDR3 length: 14 residues. Germline V lookup: CDR1 GTSNPN, CDR2 SVGIG (reference sequence). V was clipped by 1 base and J by 1 base, with 8 bases between them.

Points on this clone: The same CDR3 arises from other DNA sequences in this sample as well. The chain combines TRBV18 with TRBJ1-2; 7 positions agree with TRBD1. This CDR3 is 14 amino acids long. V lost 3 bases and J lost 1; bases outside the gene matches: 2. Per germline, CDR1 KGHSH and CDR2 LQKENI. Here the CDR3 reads CASSPGQLNYGYTF. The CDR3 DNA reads TGTGCCAGCTCACCGGGACAGCTTAACTATGGCTACACCTTC.

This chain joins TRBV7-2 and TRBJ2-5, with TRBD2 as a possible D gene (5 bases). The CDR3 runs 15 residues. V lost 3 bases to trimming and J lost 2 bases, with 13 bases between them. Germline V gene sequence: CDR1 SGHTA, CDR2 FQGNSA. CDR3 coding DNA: TGTGCCAGCAGCTTTGGACGTCGCGGGCAAGAGACCCAGTACTTC. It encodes CASSFGRRGQETQYF.

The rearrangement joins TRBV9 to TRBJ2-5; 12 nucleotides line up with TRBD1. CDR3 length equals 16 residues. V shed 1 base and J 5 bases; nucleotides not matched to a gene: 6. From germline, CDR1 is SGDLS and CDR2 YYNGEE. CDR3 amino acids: CASSVSTGTGGETQYF. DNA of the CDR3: TGTGCCAGCAGCGTATCCACTGGGACAGGGGGCGAGACCCAGTACTTC.

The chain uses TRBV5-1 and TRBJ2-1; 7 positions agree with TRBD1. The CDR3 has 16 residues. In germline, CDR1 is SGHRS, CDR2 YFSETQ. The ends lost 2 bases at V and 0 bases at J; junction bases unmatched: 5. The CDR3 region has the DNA TGCGCCAGCAGCTTACCGGGACAGAGCTCCTACAATGAGCAGTTCTTC. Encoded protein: CASSLPGQSSYNEQFF.

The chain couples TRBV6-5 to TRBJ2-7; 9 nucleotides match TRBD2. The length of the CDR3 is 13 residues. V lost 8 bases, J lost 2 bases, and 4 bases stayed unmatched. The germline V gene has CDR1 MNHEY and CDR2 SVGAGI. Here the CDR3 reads CASGREGTYEQYF. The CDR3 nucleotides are TGTGCCAGCGGGCGGGAGGGGACCTACGAGCAGTACTTC.

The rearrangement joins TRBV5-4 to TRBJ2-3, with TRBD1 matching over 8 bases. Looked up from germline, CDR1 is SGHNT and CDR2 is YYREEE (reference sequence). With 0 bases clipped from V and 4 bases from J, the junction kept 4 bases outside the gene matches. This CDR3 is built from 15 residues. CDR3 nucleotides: TGTGCCAGCAGCTTGGAACAGGGGGACGCAGATACGCAGTATTTT. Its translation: CASSLEQGDADTQYF.

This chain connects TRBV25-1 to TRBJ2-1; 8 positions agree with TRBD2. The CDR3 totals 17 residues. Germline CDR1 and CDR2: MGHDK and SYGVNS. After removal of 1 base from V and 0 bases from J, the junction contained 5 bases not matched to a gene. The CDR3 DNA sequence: TGTGCCAGCAGTGAATTTACTAGCGGAGCCTCCTACAATGAGCAGTTCTTC. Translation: CASSEFTSGASYNEQFF.

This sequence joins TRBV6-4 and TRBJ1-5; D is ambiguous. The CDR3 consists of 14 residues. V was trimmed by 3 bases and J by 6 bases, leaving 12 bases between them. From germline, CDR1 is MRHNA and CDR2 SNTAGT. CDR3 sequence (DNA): TGTGCCAGCAGTGAATCGGGTTACGGTCAGCCCCAGCATTTT. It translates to CASSESGYGQPQHF.

In DNA, the CDR3 is TGTGCCAGTAGTGAACAGGGTGCCGCTGGGGCAAAACTGTTTTTT. Encoded protein: CASSEQGAAGAKLFF. The genes are TRBV19 and TRBJ1-4; D is possibly TRBD1 (6 bases). The V and J ends lost 5 bases and 10 bases respectively, with 20 bases between them. The CDR3 runs to 15 residues. The V gene's germline CDR1 is LNHDA and CDR2 SQIVND (reference sequence).

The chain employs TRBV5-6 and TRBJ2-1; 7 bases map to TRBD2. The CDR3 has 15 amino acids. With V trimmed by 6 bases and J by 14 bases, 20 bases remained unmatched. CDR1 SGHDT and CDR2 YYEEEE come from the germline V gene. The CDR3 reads CASNPNRDYTLGEFF. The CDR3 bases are TGTGCCAGCAACCCCAACCGGGACTACACCCTGGGGGAGTTCTTC.

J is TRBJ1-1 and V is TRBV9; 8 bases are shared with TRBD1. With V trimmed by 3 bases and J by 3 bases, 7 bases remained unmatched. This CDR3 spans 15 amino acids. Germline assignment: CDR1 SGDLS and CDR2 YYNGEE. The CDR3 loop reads CASSEGQGADTEAFF. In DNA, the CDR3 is TGTGCCAGCAGCGAAGGACAGGGAGCGGACACTGAAGCTTTCTTT.

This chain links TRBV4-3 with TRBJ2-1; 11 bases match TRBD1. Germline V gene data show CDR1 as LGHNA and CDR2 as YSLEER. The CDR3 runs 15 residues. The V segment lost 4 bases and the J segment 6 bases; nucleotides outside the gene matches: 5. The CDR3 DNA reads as TGCGCCAGCAGCCGGCTGGGACAGGGGGGCAATGAGCAGTTCTTC. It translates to CASSRLGQGGNEQFF.

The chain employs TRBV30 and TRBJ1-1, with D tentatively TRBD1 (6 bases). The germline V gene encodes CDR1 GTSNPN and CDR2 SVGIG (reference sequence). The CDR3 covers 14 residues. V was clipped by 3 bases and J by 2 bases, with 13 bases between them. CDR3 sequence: CAWRGGAPNTEAFF. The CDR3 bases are TGTGCCTGGAGGGGGGGGGCCCCCAACACTGAAGCTTTCTTT. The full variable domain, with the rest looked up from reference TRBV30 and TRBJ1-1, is SQTIHQWPATLVQPVGSPLSLECTVEGTSNPNLYWYRQAAGRGLQLLFYSVGIGQISSEVPQNLSASRPQDRQFILSSKKLLLSDSGFYLCAWRGGAPNTEAFFGQGTRLTVV.

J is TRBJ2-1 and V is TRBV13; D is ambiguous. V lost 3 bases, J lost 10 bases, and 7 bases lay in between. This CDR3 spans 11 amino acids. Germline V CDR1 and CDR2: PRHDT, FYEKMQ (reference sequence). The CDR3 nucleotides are TGTGCCAGCAGCTTCGCCGGGGAGCAGTTCTTC. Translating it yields CASSFAGEQFF.

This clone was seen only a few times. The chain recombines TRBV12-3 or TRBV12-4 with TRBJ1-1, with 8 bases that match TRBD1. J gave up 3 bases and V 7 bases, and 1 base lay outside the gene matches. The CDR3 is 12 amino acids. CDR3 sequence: CASKQGDTEAFF. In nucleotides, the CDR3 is TGTGCCAGCAAACAGGGGGACACTGAAGCTTTCTTT.

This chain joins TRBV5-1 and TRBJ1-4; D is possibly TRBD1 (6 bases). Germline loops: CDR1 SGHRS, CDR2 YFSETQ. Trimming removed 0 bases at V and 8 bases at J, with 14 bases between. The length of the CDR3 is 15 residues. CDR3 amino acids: CASSLAGGLEEKLFF. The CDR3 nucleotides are TGCGCCAGCAGCTTGGCCGGGGGGCTTGAGGAAAAACTGTTTTTT.

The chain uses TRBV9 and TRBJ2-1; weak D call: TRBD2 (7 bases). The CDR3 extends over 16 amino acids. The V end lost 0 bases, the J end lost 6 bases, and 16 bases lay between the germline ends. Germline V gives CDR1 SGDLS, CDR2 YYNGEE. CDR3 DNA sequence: TGTGCCAGCAGCGTAGCTACGGGGGGCGCGGCCAATGAGCAGTTCTTC. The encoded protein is CASSVATGGAANEQFF.

The CDR3 DNA follows: TGTGCCAGCAGACCCGGCTCCTATAATTCACCCCTCCACTTT. Its protein product is CASRPGSYNSPLHF. This rearrangement joins TRBV3-1 (or the pseudogene TRBV3-2) to TRBJ1-6; D remains ambiguous. This CDR3 is 14 amino acids long. The V end lost 6 bases, the J end lost 0 bases, and 6 bases lay between the germline ends. Per the germline V gene, CDR1 is LGHDT and CDR2 is YNNKEL (reference sequence).

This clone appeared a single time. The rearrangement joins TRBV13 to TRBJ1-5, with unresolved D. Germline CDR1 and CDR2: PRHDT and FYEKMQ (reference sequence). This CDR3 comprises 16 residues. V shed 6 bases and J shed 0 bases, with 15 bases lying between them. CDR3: CASRIAQSDSNQPQHF. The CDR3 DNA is TGTGCCAGCAGAATAGCTCAGTCCGATAGCAATCAGCCCCAGCATTTT.

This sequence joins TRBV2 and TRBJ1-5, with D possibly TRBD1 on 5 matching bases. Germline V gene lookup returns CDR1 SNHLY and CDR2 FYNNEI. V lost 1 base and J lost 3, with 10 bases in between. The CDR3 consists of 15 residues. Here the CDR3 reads CASSEGAGVNQPQHF. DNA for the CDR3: TGTGCCAGCAGTGAAGGCGCGGGGGTCAATCAGCCCCAGCATTTT.

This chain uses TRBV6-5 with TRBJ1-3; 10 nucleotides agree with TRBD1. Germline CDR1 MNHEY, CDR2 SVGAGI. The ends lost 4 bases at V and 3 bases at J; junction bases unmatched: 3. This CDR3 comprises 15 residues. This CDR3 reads CASSSGQGIGNTIYF. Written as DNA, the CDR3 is TGTGCCAGCAGTTCGGGACAGGGGATTGGAAACACCATATATTTT.

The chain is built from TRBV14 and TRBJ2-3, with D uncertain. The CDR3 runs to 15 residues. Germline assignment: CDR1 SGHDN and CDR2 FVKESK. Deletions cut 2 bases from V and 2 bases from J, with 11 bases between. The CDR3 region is CASSQYQISTDTQYF. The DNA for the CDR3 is TGTGCCAGCAGCCAATACCAGATTTCCACAGATACGCAGTATTTT. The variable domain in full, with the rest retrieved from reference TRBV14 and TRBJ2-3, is EAGVTQFPSHSVIEKGQTVTLRCDPISGHDNLYWYRRVMGKEIKFLLHFVKESKQDESGMPNNRFLAERTGGTYSTLKVQPAELEDSGVYFCASSQYQISTDTQYFGPGTRLTVL.

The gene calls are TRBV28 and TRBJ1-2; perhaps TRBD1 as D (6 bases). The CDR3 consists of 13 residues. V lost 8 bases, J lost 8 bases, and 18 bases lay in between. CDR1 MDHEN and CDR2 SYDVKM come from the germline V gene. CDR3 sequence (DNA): TGTGCCAGCGGGGATCAACAGGGCACGGGCTACACCTTC. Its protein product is CASGDQQGTGYTF.

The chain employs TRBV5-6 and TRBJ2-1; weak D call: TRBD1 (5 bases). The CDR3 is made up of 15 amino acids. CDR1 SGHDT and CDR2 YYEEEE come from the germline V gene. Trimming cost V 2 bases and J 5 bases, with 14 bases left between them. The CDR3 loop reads CASSFGARVNNEQFF. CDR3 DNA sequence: TGTGCCAGCAGCTTTGGGGCCAGGGTCAACAATGAGCAGTTCTTC.

CDR3 sequence: CASGIGGVQETQYF. The CDR3 nucleotides are TGTGCCAGCGGAATCGGGGGGGTCCAAGAGACCCAGTACTTC. The rearrangement joins TRBV19 to TRBJ2-5, with 8 bases matching TRBD2. Germline V gives CDR1 LNHDA, CDR2 SQIVND (reference sequence). This CDR3 has 14 amino acids. The V segment lost 9 bases and the J segment 1 base; nucleotides outside the gene matches: 7.

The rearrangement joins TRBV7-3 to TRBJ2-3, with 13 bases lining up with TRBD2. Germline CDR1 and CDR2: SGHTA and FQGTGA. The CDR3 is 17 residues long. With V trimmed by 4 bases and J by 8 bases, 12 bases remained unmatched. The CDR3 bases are TGTGCCAGCAGCTCATCGGGACTAGCGGGGAACACGGGTACGCAGTATTTT. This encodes CASSSSGLAGNTGTQYF.